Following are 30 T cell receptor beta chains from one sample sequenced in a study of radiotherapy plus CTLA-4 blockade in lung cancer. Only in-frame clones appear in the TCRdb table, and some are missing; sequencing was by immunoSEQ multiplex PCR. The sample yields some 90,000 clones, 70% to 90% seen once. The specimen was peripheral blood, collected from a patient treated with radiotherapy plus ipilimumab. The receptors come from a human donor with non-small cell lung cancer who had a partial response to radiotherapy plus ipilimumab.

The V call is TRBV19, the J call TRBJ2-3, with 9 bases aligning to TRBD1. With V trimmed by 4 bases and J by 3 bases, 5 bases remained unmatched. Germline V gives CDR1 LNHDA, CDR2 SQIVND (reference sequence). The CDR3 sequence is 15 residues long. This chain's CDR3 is CASSRGQGGTDTQYF. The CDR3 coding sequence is TGTGCCAGTAGTAGGGGACAGGGTGGAACAGATACGCAGTATTTT.

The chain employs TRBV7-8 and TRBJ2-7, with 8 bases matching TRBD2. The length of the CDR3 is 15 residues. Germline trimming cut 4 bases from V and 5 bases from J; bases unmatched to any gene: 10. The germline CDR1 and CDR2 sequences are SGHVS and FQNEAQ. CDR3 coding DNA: TGTGCCAGCAGCTCCGAAGCGGGAGCTAGCAACGAGCAGTACTTC. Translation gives CASSSEAGASNEQYF.

CDR3 bases: TGTGCCAGCAGCTTAGGCCCGACAGGGAACACTGAAGCTTTCTTT. Protein: CASSLGPTGNTEAFF. The chain couples TRBV7-2 to TRBJ1-1; D is perhaps TRBD1 (6 bases). This CDR3 spans 15 amino acids. Trimming stripped 1 base from V and 1 base from J, with 10 bases between. CDR1 SGHTA and CDR2 FQGNSA come from the germline V gene.

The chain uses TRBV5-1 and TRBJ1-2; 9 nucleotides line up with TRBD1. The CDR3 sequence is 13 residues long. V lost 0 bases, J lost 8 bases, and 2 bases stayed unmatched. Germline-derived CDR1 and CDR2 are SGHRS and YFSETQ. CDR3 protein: CASSLGQGDGYTF. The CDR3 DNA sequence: TGCGCCAGCAGCTTGGGACAGGGGGACGGCTACACCTTC.

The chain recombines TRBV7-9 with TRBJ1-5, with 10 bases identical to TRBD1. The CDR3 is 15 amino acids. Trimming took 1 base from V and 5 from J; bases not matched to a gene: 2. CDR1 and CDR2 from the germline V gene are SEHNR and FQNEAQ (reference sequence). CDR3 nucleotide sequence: TGTGCCAGCAGCTTAGAGACAGGGGGCCATCAGCCCCAGCATTTT. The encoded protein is CASSLETGGHQPQHF.

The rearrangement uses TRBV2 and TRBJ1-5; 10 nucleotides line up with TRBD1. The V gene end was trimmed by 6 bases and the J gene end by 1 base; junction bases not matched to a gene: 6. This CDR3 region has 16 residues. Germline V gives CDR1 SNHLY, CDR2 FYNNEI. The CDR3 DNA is TGTGCCAGCAGACAAACGGGACAGGGGAGCAATCAGCCCCAGCATTTT. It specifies CASRQTGQGSNQPQHF.

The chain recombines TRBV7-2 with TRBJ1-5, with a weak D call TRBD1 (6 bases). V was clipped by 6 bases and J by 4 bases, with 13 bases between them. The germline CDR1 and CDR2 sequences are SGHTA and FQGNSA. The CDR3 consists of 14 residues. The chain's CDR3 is CASRAGASNQPQHF. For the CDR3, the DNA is TGTGCCAGCAGGGCAGGGGCGTCGAATCAGCCCCAGCATTTT.

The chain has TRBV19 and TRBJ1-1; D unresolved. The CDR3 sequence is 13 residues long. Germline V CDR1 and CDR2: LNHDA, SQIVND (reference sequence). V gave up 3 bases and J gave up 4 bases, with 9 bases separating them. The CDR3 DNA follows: TGTGCCAGTAGTATGCCCCCCGGCACTGAAGCTTTCTTT. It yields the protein CASSMPPGTEAFF.

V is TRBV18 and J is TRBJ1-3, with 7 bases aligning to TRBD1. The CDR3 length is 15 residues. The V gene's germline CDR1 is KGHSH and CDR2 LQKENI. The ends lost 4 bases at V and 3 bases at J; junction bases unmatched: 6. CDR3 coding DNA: TGTGCCAGCTCACACAGGGGAACCGGTGGAAACACCATATATTTT. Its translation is CASSHRGTGGNTIYF.

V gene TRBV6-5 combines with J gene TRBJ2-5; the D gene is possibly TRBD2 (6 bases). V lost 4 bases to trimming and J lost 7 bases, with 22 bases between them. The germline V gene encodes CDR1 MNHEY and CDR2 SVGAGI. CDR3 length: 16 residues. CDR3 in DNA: TGTGCCAGCAGTTCCTTCGGGACTCACCCCACGGGGACCCAGTACTTC. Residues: CASSSFGTHPTGTQYF.

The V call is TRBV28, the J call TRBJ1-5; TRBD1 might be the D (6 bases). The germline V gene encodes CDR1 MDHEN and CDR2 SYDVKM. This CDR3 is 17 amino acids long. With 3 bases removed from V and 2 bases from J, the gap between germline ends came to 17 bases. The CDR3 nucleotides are TGTGCCAGCAGTTTGGCAACAGGGCTCTCCGGCAATCAGCCCCAGCATTTT. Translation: CASSLATGLSGNQPQHF.

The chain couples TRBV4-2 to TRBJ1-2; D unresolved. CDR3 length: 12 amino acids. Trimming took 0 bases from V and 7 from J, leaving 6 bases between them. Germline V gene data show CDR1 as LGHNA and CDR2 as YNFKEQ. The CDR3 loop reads CASSQDSLGYTF. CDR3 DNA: TGTGCCAGCAGCCAAGATTCACTTGGCTACACCTTC.

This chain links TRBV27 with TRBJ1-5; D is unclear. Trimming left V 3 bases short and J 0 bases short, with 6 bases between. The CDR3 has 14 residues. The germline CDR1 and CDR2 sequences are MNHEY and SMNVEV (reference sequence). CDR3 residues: CASSLRYSNQPQHF. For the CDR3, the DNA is TGTGCCAGCAGTTTGCGTTATAGCAATCAGCCCCAGCATTTT.

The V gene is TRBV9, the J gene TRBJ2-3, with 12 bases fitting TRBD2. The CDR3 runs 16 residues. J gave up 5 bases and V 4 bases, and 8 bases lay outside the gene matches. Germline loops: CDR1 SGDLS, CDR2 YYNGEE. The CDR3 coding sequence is TGTGCCAGCAGCCCTAGTATGACTAGCGGGAGAGATACGCAGTATTTT. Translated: CASSPSMTSGRDTQYF.

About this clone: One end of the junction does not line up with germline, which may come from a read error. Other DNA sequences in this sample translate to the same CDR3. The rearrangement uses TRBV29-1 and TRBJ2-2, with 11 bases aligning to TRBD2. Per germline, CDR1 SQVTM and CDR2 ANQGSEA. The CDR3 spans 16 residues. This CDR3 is CSARTSGRPNTGELFF. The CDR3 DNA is TGCAGCGCCAGGACTAGCGGGCGACCGAACACCGGGGAACTGTTTTTT.

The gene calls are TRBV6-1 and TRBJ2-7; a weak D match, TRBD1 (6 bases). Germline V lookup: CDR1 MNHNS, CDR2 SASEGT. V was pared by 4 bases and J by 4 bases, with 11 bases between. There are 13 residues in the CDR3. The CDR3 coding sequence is TGTGCCAGCAGTGTGACAGGCCTTTACGAGCAGTACGTC. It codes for CASSVTGLYEQYV.

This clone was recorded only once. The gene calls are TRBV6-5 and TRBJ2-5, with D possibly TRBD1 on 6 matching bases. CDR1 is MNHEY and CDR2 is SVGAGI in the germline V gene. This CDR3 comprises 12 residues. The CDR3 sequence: CAVTGNQETQYF. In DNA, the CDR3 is TGTGCTGTAACAGGGAACCAAGAGACCCAGTACTTC.

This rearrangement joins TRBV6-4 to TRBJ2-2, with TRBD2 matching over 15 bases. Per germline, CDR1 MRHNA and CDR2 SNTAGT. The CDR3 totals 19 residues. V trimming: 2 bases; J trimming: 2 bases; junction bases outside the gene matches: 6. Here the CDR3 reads CASSDPPGLAGGNTGELFF. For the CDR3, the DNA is TGTGCCAGCAGTGACCCGCCGGGACTAGCGGGAGGAAACACCGGGGAGCTGTTTTTT.

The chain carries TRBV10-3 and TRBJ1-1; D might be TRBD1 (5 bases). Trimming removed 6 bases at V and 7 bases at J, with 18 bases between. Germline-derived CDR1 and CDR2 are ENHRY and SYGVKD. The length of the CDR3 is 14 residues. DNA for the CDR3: TGTGCCATCAGAGGCCGGGGCGGGGTCGATGAAGCTTTCTTT. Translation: CAIRGRGGVDEAFF.

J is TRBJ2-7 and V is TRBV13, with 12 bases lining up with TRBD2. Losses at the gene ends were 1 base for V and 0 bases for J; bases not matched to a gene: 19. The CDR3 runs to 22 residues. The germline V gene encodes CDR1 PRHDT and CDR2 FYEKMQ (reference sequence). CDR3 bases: TGTGCCAGCAGCTTAGCCCAGGGACTAGCGGGTTTTATTAGAGGGAGCTCCTACGAGCAGTACTTC. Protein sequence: CASSLAQGLAGFIRGSSYEQYF.

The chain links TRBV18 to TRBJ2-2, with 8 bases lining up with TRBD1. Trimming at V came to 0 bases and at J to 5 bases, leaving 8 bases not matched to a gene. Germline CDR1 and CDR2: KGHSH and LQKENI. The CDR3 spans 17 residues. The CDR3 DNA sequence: TGTGCCAGCTCACCACCGATGACAGGGGTCGGGACCGGGGAGCTGTTTTTT. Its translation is CASSPPMTGVGTGELFF.

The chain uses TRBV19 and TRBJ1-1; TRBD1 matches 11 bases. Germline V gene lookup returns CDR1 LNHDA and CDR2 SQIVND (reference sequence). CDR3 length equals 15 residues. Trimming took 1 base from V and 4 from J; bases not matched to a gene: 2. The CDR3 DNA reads TGTGCCAGTAGTATAGGGACAGGGGGCGGCACTGAAGCTTTCTTT. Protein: CASSIGTGGGTEAFF.

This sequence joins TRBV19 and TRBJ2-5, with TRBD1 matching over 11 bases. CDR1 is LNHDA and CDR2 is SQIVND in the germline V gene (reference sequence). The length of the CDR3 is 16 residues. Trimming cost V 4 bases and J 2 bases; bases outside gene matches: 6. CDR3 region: CASSSPRDRGQETQYF. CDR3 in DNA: TGTGCCAGTAGTAGCCCGCGGGACAGGGGGCAAGAGACCCAGTACTTC.

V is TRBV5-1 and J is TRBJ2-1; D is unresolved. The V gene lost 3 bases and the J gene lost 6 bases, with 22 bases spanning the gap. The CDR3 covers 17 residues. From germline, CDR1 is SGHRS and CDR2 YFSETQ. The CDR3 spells CASSSEASLGRRNEQFF. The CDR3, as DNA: TGCGCCAGCAGCTCTGAGGCCAGCCTAGGAAGGCGCAATGAGCAGTTCTTC. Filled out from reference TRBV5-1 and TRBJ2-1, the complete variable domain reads KAGVTQTPRYLIKTRGQQVTLSCSPISGHRSVSWYQQTPGQGLQFLFEYFSETQRNKGNFPGRFSGRQFSNSRSEMNVSTLELGDSALYLCASSSEASLGRRNEQFFGPGTRLTVL.

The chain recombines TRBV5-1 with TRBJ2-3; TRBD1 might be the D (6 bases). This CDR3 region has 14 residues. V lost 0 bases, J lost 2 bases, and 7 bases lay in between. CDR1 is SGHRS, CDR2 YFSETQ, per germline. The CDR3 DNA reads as TGCGCCAGCAGCTTGGGACAGGACACAGATACGCAGTATTTT. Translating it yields CASSLGQDTDTQYF.

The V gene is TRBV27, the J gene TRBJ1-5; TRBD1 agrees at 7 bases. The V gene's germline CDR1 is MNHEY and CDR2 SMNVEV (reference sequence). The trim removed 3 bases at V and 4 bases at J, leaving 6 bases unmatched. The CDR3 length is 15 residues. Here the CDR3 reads CASSFSGTANQPQHF. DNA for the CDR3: TGTGCCAGCAGTTTTTCCGGGACAGCTAATCAGCCCCAGCATTTT.

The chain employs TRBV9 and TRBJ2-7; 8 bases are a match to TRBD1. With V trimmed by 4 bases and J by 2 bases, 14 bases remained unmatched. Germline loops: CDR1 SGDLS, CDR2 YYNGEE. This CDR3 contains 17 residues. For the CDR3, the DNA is TGTGCCAGCAGCTCAACAATTACAGGGGGAGCCACCTACGAGCAGTACTTC. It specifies CASSSTITGGATYEQYF.

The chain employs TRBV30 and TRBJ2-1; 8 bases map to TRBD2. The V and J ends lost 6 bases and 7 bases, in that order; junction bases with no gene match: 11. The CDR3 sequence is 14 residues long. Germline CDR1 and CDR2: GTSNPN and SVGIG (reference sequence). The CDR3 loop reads CACKGKREWNEQFF. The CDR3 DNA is TGTGCCTGCAAAGGGAAGCGGGAGTGGAATGAGCAGTTCTTC.

CDR3 DNA: TGTGCCATCAGTGGCCAACCGGGACAGGGCGCTGAAGCTTTCTTT. Residues: CAISGQPGQGAEAFF. The chain employs TRBV10-3 and TRBJ1-1; TRBD1 matches 9 bases. This CDR3 region has 15 residues. Per the germline V gene, CDR1 is ENHRY and CDR2 is SYGVKD. Unmatched junction bases numbered 9, after V lost 4 bases and J lost 6 bases.

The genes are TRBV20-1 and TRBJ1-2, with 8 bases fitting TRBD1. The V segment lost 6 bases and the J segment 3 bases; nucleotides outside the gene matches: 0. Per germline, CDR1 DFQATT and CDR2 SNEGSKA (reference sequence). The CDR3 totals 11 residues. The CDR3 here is CSATGDYGYTF. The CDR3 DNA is TGCAGTGCGACAGGGGACTATGGCTACACCTTC.